The source of this TCR beta chain is a study of blood T cell repertoires in COVID-19. Study in general: Italy, Spain and the United States were the sources of the convalescent and acute COVID-19 samples. In each case, the material was cDNA or gDNA derived from T cells, B-cell-depleted T cells, or PBMCs.

Original analysis: Reference gene primer amplification in the assay estimated nucleated cell counts. Repertoires were generated with immunoSEQ multiplex PCR, while TCRdb's copy carries only in-frame clones and drops some. D and trimming come from the DNA, and the V and J calls and clone size come from that table. The sample lists some 96,000 clones; around four fifths were seen once. Germline lookup yields CDR1 SNHLY and CDR2 FYNNEI. J lost 0 bases, V lost 6 bases, and 12 bases had no gene match. There are 19 residues in the CDR3. The sequence was collected from a man aged 50-59 years with active or convalescent COVID-19. The V and J genes are TRBV2 and TRBJ2-2; 11 nucleotides line up with TRBD2. Sequenced material: peripheral blood. The CDR3 nucleotides read TGTGCCAGCAGCGACCTGGGACTAGCGGAAAGATCGAACACCGGGGAGCTGTTTTTT. Protein sequence: CASSDLGLAERSNTGELFF.